A single sample is the source of the 9 T cell receptor beta chains below, sequenced in a study of shared clonotypes between healthy human individuals. The table came from immunoSEQ multiplex PCR; TCRdb's copy has only in-frame clones and leaves some out. The sample lists about 700,000 clones, approximately 90% occurring once. The naive CD8 subset, CD45RO-negative cells positively selected for CCR7, excluded terminally differentiated effector memory CD45RA+ cells. Input material: naive CD8+ T cells sorted from blood. The receptors were gathered from a man aged 25-40 years in good health.

The rearrangement links TRBV5-4 to TRBJ2-3; D is uncertain. Germline CDR1 SGHNT, CDR2 YYREEE (reference sequence). The V and J ends lost 0 bases and 4 bases respectively, with 15 bases between them. The CDR3 spans 16 residues. CDR3 sequence (DNA): TGTGCCAGCAGCTTGGCTACGGGCCCGGGCCCAGATACGCAGTATTTT. This sequence encodes CASSLATGPGPDTQYF.

The V gene is TRBV5-8, the J gene TRBJ1-2; tentative D call: TRBD1 (6 bases). Between the trimmed V and J ends, which lost 2 bases and 3 bases, there was a span of 8 bases. The CDR3 is made up of 13 amino acids. The germline gives CDR1 SGHTS, CDR2 YDEGEE. CDR3 DNA sequence: TGTGCCAGCAGCTTCGGGGGCTACTATGGCTACACCTTC. Translation: CASSFGGYYGYTF.

The CDR3 protein is CASGLVPGQGAHQPQHF. CDR3 in DNA: TGTGCTAGTGGTTTGGTACCGGGACAGGGGGCCCATCAGCCCCAGCATTTT. This rearrangement joins TRBV12-5 to TRBJ1-5, with 12 bases lining up with TRBD1. Germline CDR1 reads LGHNT; CDR2 reads FRNRAP. This CDR3 is built from 17 residues. V was pared by 0 bases and J by 5 bases, with 5 bases of the junction left unmatched.

The rearrangement uses TRBV4-3 and TRBJ1-4, with 8 bases matching TRBD1. Germline V lookup: CDR1 LGHNA, CDR2 YSLEER. The CDR3 length is 15 residues. V trimming: 1 base; J trimming: 7 bases; junction bases outside the gene matches: 5. The CDR3 DNA reads TGCGCCAGCAGCCAAGGTGCAGGGGGCTTTGAAAAACTGTTTTTT. This codes for CASSQGAGGFEKLFF.

This chain uses TRBV5-6 with TRBJ2-1; TRBD1 aligns across 7 bases. In germline, CDR1 is SGHDT, CDR2 YYEEEE. The CDR3 extends over 16 amino acids. The V and J ends lost 1 base and 0 bases, in that order; junction bases with no gene match: 4. The CDR3 DNA is TGTGCCAGCAGCTTGTACCCAGGGGGCTCCTACAATGAGCAGTTCTTC. Its protein product is CASSLYPGGSYNEQFF.

The rearrangement links TRBV5-6 to TRBJ2-7; no definite D call. Trimming pared 0 bases from V and 6 bases from J, leaving 7 bases between. The CDR3 runs 12 residues. Germline values: CDR1 SGHDT, CDR2 YYEEEE. The CDR3 reads CASSLAEAEQYF. CDR3 sequence (DNA): TGTGCCAGCAGCTTGGCCGAGGCCGAGCAGTACTTC. Full variable domain (missing parts from reference TRBV5-6 and TRBJ2-7): DAGVTQSPTHLIKTRGQQVTLRCSPKSGHDTVSWYQQALGQGPQFIFQYYEEEERQRGNFPDRFSGHQFPNYSSELNVNALLLGDSALYLCASSLAEAEQYFGPGTRLTVT.

This chain connects TRBV10-2 to TRBJ2-1; 7 nucleotides line up with TRBD2. The length of the CDR3 is 16 residues. The V and J ends lost 3 bases and 8 bases, in that order; junction bases with no gene match: 13. Germline CDR1 and CDR2: WSHSY and SAAADI. The CDR3 reads CASSEVSGYLGDEQFF. As DNA, the CDR3 is TGCGCCAGCAGTGAAGTTAGCGGGTATTTAGGCGATGAGCAGTTCTTC.

Points on this clone: The junction does not match germline at one end; this may be a read error. The chain is built from TRBV4-1 and TRBJ2-7; D is perhaps TRBD1 (6 bases). Germline CDR1 MGHRA, CDR2 YSYEKL. CDR3 length equals 16 residues. The CDR3 region has the DNA TGCGCCAGCAGACAAGAGCAAACCGGGACACGAGTCGAGCAGTACTTC. Translated, it gives CASRQEQTGTRVEQYF.

J is TRBJ2-1 and V is TRBV5-1, with TRBD2 matching 11 bases. The V gene's germline CDR1 is SGHRS and CDR2 YFSETQ. V lost 0 bases and J lost 8; bases outside the gene matches: 4. The CDR3 consists of 15 residues. The CDR3 sequence: CASSLGLAGTYEQFF. CDR3 DNA sequence: TGCGCCAGCAGCTTGGGACTAGCGGGAACCTATGAGCAGTTCTTC.